The entry below describes one TCR beta chain. No antigen is known for it. Base qualities were left out, and no much larger clone turns up one base away. This entry belongs to a study of T cell responses to AZD1222 COVID-19 vaccine (dated by TCRdb to the early 2020s). At the level of the whole study: TCR sequencing covered over 230 trial participants: 200 to 210 given two doses of AZD1222 and 26 given two doses of MenACWY control vaccine. Enrollment into the trials was organized by age into subgroups of 18-55, 56-69 and 70-plus years, and those subgroups contained roughly 150, 30 and 60 TCR-sequenced participants, respectively. What the research found in general, with its limitations: The 56-69-year group was small, and its depth increase did not reach significance, likely because of low power. CD4 TCRs associated with the vaccine covered the entire spike protein, and the dominant responses were in regions 160-218 and 743-854. Conclusions about previously exposed vaccinees are limited, since just a handful of AZD1222 recipients were seropositive for SARS-CoV-2 at baseline. Because no day 14 peak-response samples were available, repertoires were characterized only after the peak T cell response. Most participants were white British and females outnumbered males, and the authors suggested that clonal diversity may have been underestimated. Nearly half of unique spike-specific TCRs reportedly recognized epitopes outside regions mutated in the B.1.351 and B.1.1.7 variants. Spike-specific TCR breadth and depth rose significantly after two AZD1222 doses compared with day 0 and with MenACWY recipients.

What the time point label conveys for this sample: about 28 days (+/-7) after the second vaccine dose. AZD1222 recipients given second doses at about 4 weeks or at about 12 weeks were pooled, since spike-specific TCR depth and breadth were not found to differ between the two schedules. Vaccinee samples came from UK trials COV001 and COV002, including a single-blind randomized controlled phase 2/3 trial of AZD1222 (ChAdOx1 nCoV-19) in healthy adults. Trial participant PBMC samples were collected at day 0 and day 28 after the second dose for TCRbeta chain sequencing. The CDR3 regions of human TCRbeta chains were analyzed by immunosequencing. For the original study's pipeline: TCRs in the repertoires were matched against a reference library of SARS-CoV-2-specific TCRs that had been generated with the MIRA antigen-specificity platform. Breadth was defined as the fraction of unique TCRs that were SARS-CoV-2-associated. Depth was defined as the fraction of total T cells that were SARS-CoV-2-associated. Each spike-specific TCR was assigned to its reactive spike region and to a CD4 or CD8 class using the MIRA data. Log10-transformed breadth and depth values were compared by one-way ANOVA with Sidak's multiple comparisons tests. TCRdb re-hosts the immuneACCESS table, in-frame sequences only. Its copies lack some clones; in the studies checked, an unresolved V gene accounts for under half of them, and the cause for the rest is not known. V and J calls plus clone size are reproduced from that table; the DNA served to infer D and trimming. The sample table shows about 150,000 clones, and more than 70% are seen once. Roughly 1.5% of the sample goes to the ten largest clones.

The sample was peripheral blood, taken 28 days after the second AZD1222 dose. The source is an adult who received the AZD1222 COVID-19 vaccine.

The DNA sequence reads TGTGCCTGGAGTGCTCGGGAGGAAGCTTTCTTT. The encoded protein is CAWSAREEAFF. The chain links TRBV30 with TRBJ1-1, with the D gene too uncertain to name. The junction carries 8 bases between V and J, which are trimmed by 1 base and 8 bases respectively. Taken from the germline V gene (reference sequence), the CDR1 and CDR2 loops are GTSNPN and SVGIG. There are 11 amino acids in the CDR3, from cysteine to phenylalanine inclusive. The retained sequence is limited to the CDR3, 33 bases, with the frame set at the first base.